These 6 T cell receptor beta chains originate from one sample sequenced in a study of T cell repertoires in cytomegalovirus infection. TCRdb re-called the reads through MiXCR, storing one row per CDR3 protein. Of some 920,000 distinct CDR3 sequences in the sample, roughly a third were seen once. Their antigens are not known. Sequenced material: cultured CD8+ T cells from PBMCs, taken from culture after CMV antigen stimulation. The receptors here all came from a human donor in good health (CMV status not recorded). Some clones in this sample may be carry-over from other donors' samples.

In this sample, this clonotype turned up a few times. This chain uses TRBV7-6 with TRBJ2-7; 7 nucleotides agree with TRBD1. The J segment lost 5 bases and the V segment lost 2 bases, leaving 9 bases of the junction unmatched. CDR3 size: 15 residues. Germline CDR1 is SGHVS and CDR2 is FNYEAQ. CDR3 DNA: TGTGCCAGCAGCTTACTTACAGGGGAATCCCACGAGCAGTACTTC. Protein sequence: CASSLLTGESHEQYF.

This clonotype was seen a single time. The chain carries TRBV9 and TRBJ1-1; 8 bases are a match to TRBD1. The germline gives CDR1 SGDLS, CDR2 YYNGEE. Losses at the gene ends were 3 bases for V and 5 bases for J; bases not matched to a gene: 6. The CDR3 has 14 residues. The CDR3 region is CASSATGGSTEAFF. In DNA, the CDR3 is TGTGCCAGCAGCGCCACAGGGGGTTCGACTGAAGCTTTCTTT.

This clonotype was counted only a few times. The J gene is TRBJ1-2, the V gene TRBV5-4; 11 bases fit TRBD1. With V trimmed by 4 bases and J by 3 bases, 2 bases remained unmatched. The CDR3 runs 14 residues. Germline loops: CDR1 SGHNT, CDR2 YYREEE (reference sequence). The CDR3 here is CASSGQGADYGYTF. The CDR3 DNA is TGTGCCAGCAGCGGACAGGGGGCTGACTATGGCTACACCTTC.

This clonotype was picked up many times. The rearrangement links TRBV7-6 to TRBJ2-1, with 9 bases lining up with TRBD1. The CDR3 is 17 residues long. The junction had 8 bases not matched to a gene; V was cut back by 5 bases and J by 0 bases. Germline CDR1 and CDR2: SGHVS and FNYEAQ. The CDR3 bases are TGTGCCAGCAGCCTGTGGACAGGGGACAGCTCCTACAATGAGCAGTTCTTC. It yields the protein CASSLWTGDSSYNEQFF.

This clonotype was counted a few times. The J gene is TRBJ1-3, the V gene TRBV6-1; D is undetermined. The CDR3 totals 15 residues. V was shortened by 4 bases and J by 2 bases, with 12 bases between the two germline ends. Germline CDR1 MNHNS, CDR2 SASEGT. The CDR3 DNA is TGTGCCAGCAGTGCGGCCAGGTACCCTGGAAACACCATATATTTT. Protein: CASSAARYPGNTIYF.

This clonotype was seen ten or more times. The V call is TRBV7-3, the J call TRBJ2-3; 9 nucleotides match TRBD1. Germline trimming cut 5 bases from V and 1 base from J; bases unmatched to any gene: 4. Per germline, CDR1 SGHTA and CDR2 FQGTGA. This CDR3 has 15 amino acids. DNA of the CDR3: TGTGCCAGCAGCACCCGGACAGGGGGCACAGATACGCAGTATTTT. It specifies CASSTRTGGTDTQYF.